The 32 T cell receptor beta chains below were found in one sample sequenced in a study of patients and donors after allogeneic stem cell transplantation. TCRdb reanalysed the RT-PCR reads using MiXCR and keeps one entry per CDR3 protein. Of over 350,000 distinct CDR3 sequences listed, under 20% are singletons. Sequenced input: blood, either unsorted or a sorted T cell fraction (not recorded which). The receptors were gathered from a human donor who was either an allogeneic HSCT recipient or a stem cell or donor lymphocyte infusion donor (not recorded which). It is not recorded whose cells these are; they may come from a transplant donor.

This clonotype was picked up a small number of times. The CDR3 loop is CASSWTGGSYEQYF. The CDR3 DNA reads TGTGCCAGCAGTTGGACAGGGGGCTCCTACGAGCAGTACTTC. The chain has TRBV27 and TRBJ2-7; 10 positions agree with TRBD1. After removal of 4 bases from V and 0 bases from J, the junction contained 0 bases not matched to a gene. This CDR3 has 14 amino acids. CDR1 is MNHEY, CDR2 SMNVEV, per germline (reference sequence).

This chain connects TRBV18 to TRBJ1-1, with D perhaps matching TRBD1 (5 bases). This CDR3 has 12 residues. Germline V gives CDR1 KGHSH, CDR2 LQKENI. V was shortened by 9 bases and J by 5 bases, with 13 bases between the two germline ends. CDR3: CASSGTGTEAFF. The CDR3 coding sequence is TGTGCCAGTTCAGGGACGGGAACTGAAGCTTTCTTT.

This clonotype showed up many times. The chain combines TRBV5-1 with TRBJ2-5; weak D call: TRBD1 (6 bases). The CDR3 length is 17 residues. Per the germline V gene, CDR1 is SGHRS and CDR2 is YFSETQ. Trimming cost V 4 bases and J 1 base, with 20 bases left between them. Here the CDR3 reads CASSVALSWTAQETQYF. CDR3 DNA sequence: TGCGCCAGCAGCGTGGCCCTTTCATGGACAGCCCAAGAGACCCAGTACTTC.

This clonotype was observed at least ten times. V and J are TRBV12-3 or TRBV12-4 and TRBJ2-1; the match to TRBD2 covers 12 bases. CDR3 length: 14 residues. V gave up 6 bases and J gave up 6 bases; unmatched junction bases: 3. The chain's CDR3 is CASRASGGANEQFF. The CDR3 DNA reads as TGTGCCAGCAGGGCTAGCGGGGGGGCCAATGAGCAGTTCTTC.

The chain combines TRBV20-1 with TRBJ2-7; unclear D gene. Germline values: CDR1 DFQATT, CDR2 SNEGSKA (reference sequence). This CDR3 has 11 residues. Trimming cost V 3 bases and J 3 bases, with 6 bases left between them. DNA for the CDR3: TGCAGTGCTAGGGGGAACTACGAGCAGTACTTC. Residues: CSARGNYEQYF.

This clonotype has a handful of counts. The chain carries TRBV5-1 and TRBJ1-2; D uncertain. Trimming took 0 bases from V and 0 from J, leaving 9 bases between them. The CDR3 consists of 15 residues. Germline loops: CDR1 SGHRS, CDR2 YFSETQ. CDR3 in DNA: TGCGCCAGCAGCTTGGGGGATCCAGCTAACTATGGCTACACCTTC. It is translated as CASSLGDPANYGYTF. Full variable domain (rest looked up from reference TRBV5-1 and TRBJ1-2): KAGVTQTPRYLIKTRGQQVTLSCSPISGHRSVSWYQQTPGQGLQFLFEYFSETQRNKGNFPGRFSGRQFSNSRSEMNVSTLELGDSALYLCASSLGDPANYGYTFGSGTRLTVV.

This clonotype was seen many times. This chain uses TRBV9 with TRBJ2-1; 9 nucleotides agree with TRBD2. CDR1 is SGDLS and CDR2 is YYNGEE in the germline V gene. V was pared by 0 bases and J by 4 bases, with 5 bases of the junction left unmatched. This CDR3 has 16 amino acids. Here the CDR3 reads CASSVAQLAGYNEQFF. The CDR3 DNA is TGTGCCAGCAGCGTAGCTCAACTAGCGGGTTACAATGAGCAGTTCTTC. The full variable domain, rest sourced from reference TRBV9 and TRBJ2-1, is DSGVTQTPKHLITATGQRVTLRCSPRSGDLSVYWYQQSLDQGLQFLIQYYNGEERAKGNILERFSAQQFPDLHSELNLSSLELGDSALYFCASSVAQLAGYNEQFFGPGTRLTVL.

The V and J genes are TRBV19 and TRBJ1-5; D gene ambiguous. The V gene's germline CDR1 is LNHDA and CDR2 SQIVND (reference sequence). This CDR3 contains 13 residues. The V end was cut by 3 bases, the J end by 1 base, with 4 bases between. CDR3 nucleotides: TGTGCCAGTAGTATCCCCAGCAATCAGCCCCAGCATTTT. As protein: CASSIPSNQPQHF.

This clonotype was detected only a few times. The V call is TRBV2, the J call TRBJ1-6; a possible D gene is TRBD1 (6 bases). The V gene lost 6 bases and the J gene lost 12 bases, with 15 bases spanning the gap. The CDR3 spans 13 residues. Looked up from germline, CDR1 is SNHLY and CDR2 is FYNNEI. The CDR3 here is CASSPGTYEPLHF. DNA for the CDR3: TGTGCCAGCAGCCCCGGGACATACGAACCCCTCCACTTT.

This clonotype occurred a few times. V usage is TRBV7-2 and J usage is TRBJ2-7, with no clear D. Trimming removed 4 bases from V and 2 bases from J, with 15 bases in between. CDR3 length: 15 amino acids. The germline V gene encodes CDR1 SGHTA and CDR2 FQGNSA. The CDR3 DNA reads as TGTGCCAGCAGCTCCCCACGGACCGTCACCTACGAGCAGTACTTC. This sequence encodes CASSSPRTVTYEQYF.

This clonotype was found many times. The rearrangement joins TRBV7-2 to TRBJ1-2; 9 nucleotides align to TRBD1. V lost 5 bases to trimming and J lost 0 bases; unmatched junction nucleotides: 4. CDR1 and CDR2 (germline): SGHTA, FQGNSA. The CDR3 sequence is 15 residues long. CDR3 sequence: CASSPRTGANYGYTF. CDR3 bases: TGTGCCAGCAGCCCGAGGACAGGGGCTAACTATGGCTACACCTTC.

This clonotype was recorded a few times. The genes are TRBV7-6 and TRBJ2-1; D perhaps matches TRBD1 (6 bases). The ends were cut back, 5 bases at V and 5 bases at J, with 25 bases in the middle. CDR3 length: 18 amino acids. The germline gives CDR1 SGHVS, CDR2 FNYEAQ. CDR3 residues: CASSTPYAGTRNNNEQFF. The CDR3 DNA sequence: TGTGCCAGCAGCACACCGTATGCCGGGACAAGGAACAACAATGAGCAGTTCTTC.

The chain joins TRBV5-8 to TRBJ2-7, with D hard to call. V lost 3 bases, J lost 3 bases, and 10 bases lay in between. The CDR3 extends over 13 amino acids. Germline V lookup: CDR1 SGHTS, CDR2 YDEGEE. The CDR3 sequence: CASSSDVYYEQYF. CDR3 bases: TGTGCCAGCAGCTCGGACGTATACTACGAGCAGTACTTC. The entire variable domain, with the rest obtained from reference TRBV5-8 and TRBJ2-7, is as follows: EAGVTQSPTHLIKTRGQQATLRCSPISGHTSVYWYQQALGLGLQFLLWYDEGEERNRGNFPPRFSGRQFPNYSSELNVNALELEDSALYLCASSSDVYYEQYFGPGTRLTVT.

This clonotype was recorded many times. The genes are TRBV25-1 and TRBJ2-1, with 9 bases identical to TRBD2. The trim removed 5 bases at V and 8 bases at J, leaving 10 bases unmatched. CDR1 and CDR2 from the germline V gene are MGHDK and SYGVNS. CDR3 length: 15 amino acids. The CDR3 loop reads CASSKTRGGRDEQFF. The CDR3 nucleotides read TGTGCCAGCAGTAAGACGCGGGGGGGCAGGGATGAGCAGTTCTTC.

The chain's CDR3 is CASRLSEPYNEQFF. CDR3 DNA sequence: TGTGCCAGTAGACTAAGCGAGCCCTACAATGAGCAGTTCTTC. The rearrangement links TRBV19 to TRBJ2-1, with D hard to call. The CDR3 is 14 amino acids. V gave up 6 bases and J gave up 2 bases, with 11 bases separating them. The germline CDR1 and CDR2 sequences are LNHDA and SQIVND (reference sequence).

The chain joins TRBV20-1 to TRBJ1-5; 8 positions agree with TRBD1. V trimming: 0 bases; J trimming: 0 bases; junction bases outside the gene matches: 4. Germline values: CDR1 DFQATT, CDR2 SNEGSKA (reference sequence). The CDR3 totals 16 residues. The CDR3 here is CSARDWTGNSNQPQHF. As DNA, the CDR3 is TGCAGTGCTAGAGATTGGACAGGGAATAGCAATCAGCCCCAGCATTTT.

This clonotype was detected only a few times. This chain uses TRBV25-1 with TRBJ2-6, with D tentatively TRBD1 (5 bases). This CDR3 comprises 15 residues. Germline V gives CDR1 MGHDK, CDR2 SYGVNS. Deletions cut 4 bases from V and 4 bases from J, with 11 bases between. The CDR3 is CASSAAGSGANVLTF. CDR3 nucleotide sequence: TGTGCCAGCAGTGCGGCAGGGTCCGGGGCCAACGTCCTGACTTTC.

The genes are TRBV7-9 and TRBJ1-5, with 11 bases lining up with TRBD1. Trimming took 0 bases from V and 6 from J; bases not matched to a gene: 4. CDR1 SEHNR and CDR2 FQNEAQ come from the germline V gene (reference sequence). The CDR3 length is 16 residues. The CDR3 here is CASSLAGGTGGQPQHF. The CDR3 DNA sequence: TGTGCCAGCAGCTTAGCTGGGGGGACAGGGGGTCAGCCCCAGCATTTT.

This chain joins TRBV29-1 and TRBJ2-7; the D is unclear. V lost 1 base and J lost 4, with 2 bases in between. This CDR3 spans 10 amino acids. Germline V CDR1 and CDR2: SQVTM, ANQGSEA. The CDR3 nucleotides are TGCAGCGTTGAAGGTTACGAGCAGTACTTC. It yields the protein CSVEGYEQYF.

This clonotype was picked up a small number of times. The genes are TRBV12-3 or TRBV12-4 and TRBJ1-4, with D possibly being TRBD1 (6 bases). The CDR3 consists of 14 residues. V was shortened by 3 bases and J by 8 bases, with 13 bases between the two germline ends. The CDR3 region has the DNA TGTGCCAGCAGTTTCGACCTTAGGGGGGAAAAACTGTTTTTT. This translates into CASSFDLRGEKLFF.

This rearrangement joins TRBV20-1 to TRBJ2-1, with 7 nucleotides matching TRBD2. The CDR3 has 14 residues. V shed 7 bases and J 1 base; nucleotides not matched to a gene: 7. Germline V lookup: CDR1 DFQATT, CDR2 SNEGSKA (reference sequence). The CDR3 DNA reads as TGCAGTGTCTCTGGGGGGGTGTCCTACAATGAGCAGTTCTTC. Protein: CSVSGGVSYNEQFF.

In its sample, this clonotype was seen a few times. The chain recombines TRBV6-5 with TRBJ1-1; possible D gene TRBD1, 5 bases. The CDR3 has 15 residues. Trimming shortened V by 4 bases and J by 1 base, and 13 bases separated the two germline ends. Looked up from germline, CDR1 is MNHEY and CDR2 is SVGAGI. CDR3 nucleotide sequence: TGTGCCAGCAGTTCGCCACAGGCGAAGAACACTGAAGCTTTCTTT. Its translation is CASSSPQAKNTEAFF.

CDR3 nucleotides: TGCGCCAGCAGCTTAATACTAGCGGGAGCTTACAATGAGCAGTTCTTC. Translation: CASSLILAGAYNEQFF. The gene calls are TRBV5-1 and TRBJ2-1, with 11 positions matching TRBD2. J lost 4 bases, V lost 2 bases, and 5 bases had no gene match. The V gene's germline CDR1 is SGHRS and CDR2 YFSETQ. CDR3 size: 16 residues.

This sequence joins TRBV6-1 and TRBJ1-2; 7 bases agree with TRBD1. CDR1 and CDR2 (germline): MNHNS, SASEGT. The CDR3 runs to 16 residues. With V trimmed by 3 bases and J by 4 bases, 11 bases remained unmatched. DNA of the CDR3: TGTGCCAGCAGTGAGCAGGACAGGTTAAAACGCTATGGCTACACCTTC. The encoded protein is CASSEQDRLKRYGYTF.

V is TRBV5-1 and J is TRBJ2-2; D uncertain. Trimming took 3 bases from V and 4 from J, leaving 13 bases between them. From germline, CDR1 is SGHRS and CDR2 YFSETQ. This CDR3 region has 15 residues. The CDR3 reads CASSWQKKSTGELFF. CDR3 DNA sequence: TGCGCCAGCAGCTGGCAGAAAAAGAGCACCGGGGAGCTGTTTTTT.

This clonotype was observed a single time. The chain couples TRBV15 to TRBJ1-1; no clear D gene. The CDR3 length is 14 residues. Trimming removed 9 bases at V and 0 bases at J, with 14 bases between. Germline V CDR1 and CDR2: LNHNV, YYDKDF (reference sequence). The CDR3: CATAHSRLNTEAFF. The CDR3 coding sequence is TGTGCCACGGCCCACAGCCGACTGAACACTGAAGCTTTCTTT.

V and J are TRBV7-6 and TRBJ2-5; D is possibly TRBD1 (5 bases). V lost 1 base and J lost 6, with 9 bases in between. The germline V gene has CDR1 SGHVS and CDR2 FNYEAQ. This CDR3 is 13 amino acids long. The CDR3 DNA sequence: TGTGCCAGCAGCTTAGGGACATCTCAGACCCAGTACTTC. Encoded protein: CASSLGTSQTQYF.

This clonotype was recorded a few times. The chain is built from TRBV20-1 and TRBJ2-3; 11 bases line up with TRBD2. CDR1 DFQATT and CDR2 SNEGSKA come from the germline V gene (reference sequence). The CDR3 is 14 residues long. The junction had 3 bases not matched to a gene; V was cut back by 6 bases and J by 1 base. The CDR3 loop is CSATGLAGTDTQYF. In nucleotides, the CDR3 is TGCAGTGCGACGGGACTAGCGGGCACAGATACGCAGTATTTT.

This clonotype was found a few times. The gene calls are TRBV5-1 and TRBJ2-3; 12 bases match TRBD2. CDR1 is SGHRS and CDR2 is YFSETQ in the germline V gene. The CDR3 consists of 15 residues. Trimming took 4 bases from V and 4 from J; bases not matched to a gene: 4. CDR3 protein: CASSKGLAGSDTQYF. CDR3 nucleotide sequence: TGCGCCAGCAGCAAAGGACTAGCGGGGTCAGATACGCAGTATTTT. The whole variable domain, remainder taken from reference TRBV5-1 and TRBJ2-3, is KAGVTQTPRYLIKTRGQQVTLSCSPISGHRSVSWYQQTPGQGLQFLFEYFSETQRNKGNFPGRFSGRQFSNSRSEMNVSTLELGDSALYLCASSKGLAGSDTQYFGPGTRLTVL.

In this sample, this clonotype turned up once. V usage is TRBV12-3 or TRBV12-4 and J usage is TRBJ2-7, with a weak D call TRBD1 (5 bases). Trimming shortened V by 4 bases and J by 2 bases, and 12 bases separated the two germline ends. This CDR3 region has 14 residues. CDR3 bases: TGTGCCAGCAGTTCAACCAGGGATCCCTACGAGCAGTACTTC. Translating it yields CASSSTRDPYEQYF.

V and J are TRBV20-1 and TRBJ1-5, with D possibly TRBD1 on 5 matching bases. V lost 3 bases and J 3 bases, leaving 12 bases between the germline ends. The CDR3 runs 14 residues. Germline V gene data show CDR1 as DFQATT and CDR2 as SNEGSKA (reference sequence). The DNA of the CDR3 is TGCAGTGCTAGGGGCAGGGTGGCCAATCAGCCCCAGCATTTT. This gives the protein CSARGRVANQPQHF.

V gene TRBV27 combines with J gene TRBJ2-1; D assignment may be TRBD1 or TRBD2 (5 bases each). V was shortened by 1 base and J by 4 bases, with 8 bases between the two germline ends. Germline V CDR1 and CDR2: MNHEY, SMNVEV (reference sequence). This CDR3 is built from 14 residues. CDR3 sequence: CASSLWDGYNEQFF. The DNA for the CDR3 is TGTGCCAGCAGTTTATGGGACGGTTACAATGAGCAGTTCTTC.